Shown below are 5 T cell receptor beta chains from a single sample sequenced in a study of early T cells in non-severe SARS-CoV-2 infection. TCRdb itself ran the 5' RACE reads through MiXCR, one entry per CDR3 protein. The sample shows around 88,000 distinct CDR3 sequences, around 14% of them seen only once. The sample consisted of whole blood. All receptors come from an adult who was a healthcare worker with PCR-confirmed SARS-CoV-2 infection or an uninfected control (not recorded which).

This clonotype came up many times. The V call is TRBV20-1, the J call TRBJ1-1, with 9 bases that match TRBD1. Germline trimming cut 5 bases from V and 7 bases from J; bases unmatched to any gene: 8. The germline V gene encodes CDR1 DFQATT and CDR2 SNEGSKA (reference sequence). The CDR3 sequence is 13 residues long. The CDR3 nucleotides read TGCAGTGCTCCGGGGACAGGGAAGGGTGAAGCTTTCTTT. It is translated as CSAPGTGKGEAFF.

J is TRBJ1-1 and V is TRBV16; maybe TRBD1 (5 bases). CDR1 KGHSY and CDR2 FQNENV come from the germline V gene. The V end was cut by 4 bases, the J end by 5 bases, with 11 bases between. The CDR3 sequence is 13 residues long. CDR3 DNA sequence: TGTGCCAGCAGCCCGGCAGGGCAAACTGAAGCTTTCTTT. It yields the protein CASSPAGQTEAFF.

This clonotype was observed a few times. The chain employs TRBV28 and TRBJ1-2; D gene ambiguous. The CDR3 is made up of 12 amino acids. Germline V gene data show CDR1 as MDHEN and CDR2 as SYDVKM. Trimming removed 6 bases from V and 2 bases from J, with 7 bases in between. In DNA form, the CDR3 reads TGTGCCAGCAGCACCCCGAACTATGGCTACACCTTC. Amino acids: CASSTPNYGYTF.

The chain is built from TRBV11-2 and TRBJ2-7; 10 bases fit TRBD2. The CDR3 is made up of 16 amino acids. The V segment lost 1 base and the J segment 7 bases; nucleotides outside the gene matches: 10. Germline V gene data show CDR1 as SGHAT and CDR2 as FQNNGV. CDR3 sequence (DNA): TGTGCCAGCAGCTTAGGGTCAAGCGGGAGGGTCTTTGAGCAGTACTTC. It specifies CASSLGSSGRVFEQYF.

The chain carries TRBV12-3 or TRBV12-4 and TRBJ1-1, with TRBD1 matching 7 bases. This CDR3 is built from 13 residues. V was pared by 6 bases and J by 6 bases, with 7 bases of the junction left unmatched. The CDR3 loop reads CASRDRDSAEAFF. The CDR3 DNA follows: TGTGCCAGCAGAGACAGGGACAGTGCTGAAGCTTTCTTT.